Below are 12 T cell receptor beta chains sequenced from a single sample in a study of read filtering for tumor transcriptome and immune sequencing. Molecular barcoded adaptors covering alpha/delta and beta/gamma chains were used on roughly 400 ng RNA. TCRdb reanalysed the reads using MiXCR and keeps one entry per CDR3 protein. The sample shows 100,000 to 150,000 distinct CDR3 sequences, around 13% of them seen only once. Material for sequencing was a population of CD138-negative cells sorted from bone marrow. The receptor set was obtained from a donor at least 40 years old with multiple myeloma.

This clonotype was recorded at least ten times. V usage is TRBV9 and J usage is TRBJ1-1; TRBD1 aligns across 7 bases. The CDR3 runs 15 residues. V shed 0 bases, J shed 7 bases, and the junction held 9 bases outside the gene matches. Germline V gene data show CDR1 as SGDLS and CDR2 as YYNGEE. CDR3 protein: CASSVGTTTGNEAFF. CDR3 nucleotide sequence: TGTGCCAGCAGCGTAGGGACTACGACAGGGAATGAAGCTTTCTTT.

The sample holds many counts of this clonotype. The rearrangement joins TRBV30 to TRBJ2-1, with D unclear. The CDR3 totals 13 residues. Looked up from germline, CDR1 is GTSNPN and CDR2 is SVGIG (reference sequence). V lost 0 bases, J lost 7 bases, and 10 bases lay in between. The DNA of the CDR3 is TGTGCCTGGAGTGTTTTAGCACAGAATGAGCAGTTCTTC. Residues: CAWSVLAQNEQFF.

Turning to this clonotype: Possible read error: a much larger clone is one base away. V and J are TRBV20-1 and TRBJ2-1; 7 bases match TRBD2. In germline, CDR1 is DFQATT, CDR2 SNEGSKA (reference sequence). This CDR3 region has 14 residues. The CDR3 spells CSASGGVGYNGQFF. The CDR3 region has the DNA TGCAGTGCTAGTGGGGGGGTGGGCTACAATGGGCAGTTCTTC.

A few counts support this clonotype. The J gene is TRBJ1-1, the V gene TRBV2, with a weak D call TRBD1 (5 bases). V lost 6 bases and J lost 6, with 11 bases in between. The CDR3 totals 12 residues. The germline CDR1 and CDR2 sequences are SNHLY and FYNNEI. DNA of the CDR3: TGTGCCAGCAGAGACCCGGGGCCTGAAGCTTTCTTT. Protein: CASRDPGPEAFF.

Of note for this clonotype: An end of the junction does not agree with germline; a read error may underlie this. The chain recombines TRBV20-1 with TRBJ2-3; the D call may be TRBD1 or TRBD2 (5 bases each). CDR3 length: 16 amino acids. CDR1 and CDR2 (germline): DFQATT, SNEGSKA (reference sequence). The CDR3 DNA is TGCAGTGCAAATAAACGGGGCAGGAGTTCCACAGATACGCAGTATTTC. It encodes CSANKRGRSSTDTQYF.

A remark on this clonotype: A much larger clone differs by one base, so this may be a read error. CDR3 DNA sequence: TGTGCCAGCAATCCTAGCGCCCACTCCTACGAGCAGTACTTC. This gives the protein CASNPSAHSYEQYF. The chain is built from TRBV6-5 and TRBJ2-7; a possible D gene is TRBD2 (6 bases). V dropped 7 bases and J dropped 0 bases, with 13 bases sitting between them. The CDR3 consists of 14 residues. Germline loops: CDR1 MNHEY, CDR2 SVGAGI.

This clonotype has ten or more counts. At one of its ends the junction is not consistent with the germline gene, which may arise from a read error. V is TRBV15 and J is TRBJ2-2; TRBD1 matches 7 bases. Germline V gene sequence: CDR1 LNHNV, CDR2 YYDKDF (reference sequence). The CDR3 has 13 amino acids. This CDR3 reads CATSRDQRTGRIF. CDR3 nucleotide sequence: TGTGCCACCAGCAGAGATCAGAGGACAGGCCGGATTTTT.

This clonotype was seen at least ten times. The junction and the germline gene differ at one end; a read error may be behind it. The V call is TRBV18, the J call TRBJ1-5, with D tentatively TRBD1 (5 bases). The CDR3 consists of 14 residues. Germline CDR1 reads KGHSH; CDR2 reads LQKENI. CDR3 region: CVSSGGGGNQPQHF. In DNA form, the CDR3 reads TGTGTCAGCTCAGGCGGGGGAGGAAATCAGCCCCAGCATTTT. Filled out from reference TRBV18 and TRBJ1-5, the complete variable domain reads NAGVMQNPRHLVRRRGQEARLRCSPMKGHSHVYWYRQLPEEGLKFMVYLQKENIIDESGMPKERFSAEFPKEGPSILRIQQVVRGDSAAYFCVSSGGGGNQPQHFGDGTRLSIL.

This clonotype was counted between two and nine times. With a much larger clone just one base away, this may be a read error. The V call is TRBV6-5, the J call TRBJ2-1; D is possibly TRBD2 (5 bases). Germline V gives CDR1 MNHEY, CDR2 SVGAGI. V was shortened by 0 bases and J by 11 bases, with 14 bases between the two germline ends. This CDR3 has 14 amino acids. The CDR3 spells CASSYSRRGYKQFF. DNA of the CDR3: TGTGCCAGCAGTTACTCCCGTCGGGGATACAAGCAGTTCTTC.

This clonotype was observed many times. The genes are TRBV5-1 and TRBJ2-7; 7 nucleotides agree with TRBD2. The trim removed 2 bases at V and 0 bases at J, leaving 5 bases unmatched. Germline V gene sequence: CDR1 SGHRS, CDR2 YFSETQ. The CDR3 is 15 residues long. CDR3 region: CASSFGGGSSYEQYF. CDR3 nucleotides: TGCGCCAGCAGCTTTGGTGGCGGGAGCTCCTACGAGCAGTACTTC.

This clonotype was observed a few times. One junction end does not reproduce the germline sequence, and a read error may be involved. The rearrangement uses TRBV9 and TRBJ2-7; TRBD2 aligns across 7 bases. CDR1 is SGDLS, CDR2 YYNGEE, per germline. The CDR3 contains 15 residues. CDR3: CASSVGASGSYGQYF. The CDR3 DNA is TGTGCCAGCAGCGTAGGGGCTAGCGGCTCCTACGGGCAGTACTTC.

This clonotype was found many times. V is TRBV3-1 and J is TRBJ1-2; D gene ambiguous. Trimming took off 3 bases at V and 0 bases at J, with 11 bases between the two ends. CDR3 length equals 15 residues. Germline CDR1 LGHDT, CDR2 YNNKEL (reference sequence). CDR3 amino acids: CASSHLRLANYGYTF. As DNA, the CDR3 is TGTGCCAGCAGCCACTTGCGGCTGGCTAACTATGGCTACACCTTC.